This T cell receptor (beta chain) originates from a study of T cells of healthy individuals. One entry per CDR3 protein results from TCRdb running MiXCR on the 5' RACE reads. The sample carries about 96,000 distinct CDR3 sequences, about 16% recorded once. The sequence derives from a human donor in good health.

The CDR3 sequence is CASSPLTVTGVGNEQFF. The CDR3 coding sequence is TGCGCCAGCAGCCCGCTGACTGTAACGGGAGTTGGCAATGAGCAGTTCTTC. This chain uses TRBV5-1 with TRBJ2-1, with D possibly matching TRBD2 (6 bases). CDR3 length equals 17 residues. Trimming took 4 bases from V and 6 from J, leaving 23 bases between them. The germline V gene encodes CDR1 SGHRS and CDR2 YFSETQ.